A single sample is the source of the 5 T cell receptor beta chains below, sequenced in a study of blood T cell repertoires in COVID-19. The data were produced by immunoSEQ multiplex PCR, yet TCRdb's version contains in-frame clones alone and is incomplete. This table holds tens of thousands of clones, approximately 83% found once. Material for sequencing was peripheral blood. The receptors were gathered from a middle-aged man with acute or convalescent COVID-19.

The V gene is TRBV7-2, the J gene TRBJ1-2; TRBD1 matches 7 bases. V was pared by 5 bases and J by 5 bases, with 8 bases of the junction left unmatched. Germline V gives CDR1 SGHTA, CDR2 FQGNSA. The CDR3 is made up of 14 amino acids. CDR3 in DNA: TGTGCCAGCAGCCCCTGGGGGGACAGTTATGGCTACACCTTC. It is translated as CASSPWGDSYGYTF.

The chain couples TRBV2 to TRBJ1-2, with a weak D call TRBD1 (6 bases). Germline V gene sequence: CDR1 SNHLY, CDR2 FYNNEI. The CDR3 totals 15 residues. V was cut by 0 bases and J by 4 bases, with 12 bases left in between. CDR3 loop: CASSEAGGLGYGYTF. The CDR3 DNA sequence: TGTGCCAGCAGTGAAGCGGGGGGGCTCGGCTATGGCTACACCTTC.

The chain has TRBV2 and TRBJ1-2; D possibly corresponds to TRBD1 (5 bases). V lost 6 bases, J lost 8 bases, and 16 bases lay in between. There are 13 residues in the CDR3. Germline assignment: CDR1 SNHLY and CDR2 FYNNEI. DNA of the CDR3: TGTGCCAGCAGCCGCGGGGCAGAAATCGGCTACACCTTC. It codes for CASSRGAEIGYTF. Full variable domain (outside the CDR3, taken from reference TRBV2 and TRBJ1-2): EPEVTQTPSHQVTQMGQEVILRCVPISNHLYFYWYRQILGQKVEFLVSFYNNEISEKSEIFDDQFSVERPDGSNFTLKIRSTKLEDSAMYFCASSRGAEIGYTFGSGTRLTVV.

The rearrangement uses TRBV11-3 and TRBJ2-5, with D uncertain. CDR3 size: 15 residues. Germline V gene lookup returns CDR1 SGHNT and CDR2 YENEEA. V was clipped by 1 base and J by 4 bases, with 13 bases between them. The CDR3 sequence is CASSLGVVSGETQYF. Written as DNA, the CDR3 is TGTGCCAGCAGCTTAGGGGTGGTTTCAGGAGAGACCCAGTACTTC.

The chain is built from TRBV12-3 or TRBV12-4 and TRBJ2-1, with D unclear. V was clipped by 6 bases and J by 4 bases, with 7 bases between them. The CDR3 is 12 amino acids. In DNA, the CDR3 is TGTGCCAGCAGGACTCAGTACAATGAGCAGTTCTTC. Translating gives CASRTQYNEQFF.